This entry lists 23 T cell receptor beta chains sequenced from one sample in a study of response to subunit inactivated influenza vaccine. Each CDR3 protein is one row after TCRdb ran MiXCR on the RT-PCR reads. Among under 550,000 distinct CDR3 sequences listed, more than 7% were seen once. The sequencing here drew on PBMCs from blood, taken roughly 24 months after vaccination. These TCRs come from a man between 50 and 69 years old who received an inactivated influenza vaccine.

The chain has TRBV7-8 and TRBJ2-4; no reliable D call. This CDR3 contains 16 residues. Germline-derived CDR1 and CDR2 are SGHVS and FQNEAQ. Trimming cost V 5 bases and J 2 bases, with 16 bases left between them. The DNA of the CDR3 is TGTGCCAGCAGCCCTCGTATCTTTGGGACCAAAAACATTCAGTACTTC. Its protein is CASSPRIFGTKNIQYF.

For this clonotype: The junction differs from germline at one of its ends, possibly a read error. The gene calls are TRBV7-9 and TRBJ1-5, with D unresolved. The CDR3 spans 12 residues. CDR1 SEHNR and CDR2 FQNEAQ come from the germline V gene (reference sequence). The CDR3 loop is CVSSWGNQPQHF. The DNA of the CDR3 is TGTGTCAGCAGCTGGGGCAATCAGCCCCAGCATTTT.

This clonotype was recorded a few times. V is TRBV20-1 and J is TRBJ1-6; D unresolved. The V and J ends lost 0 bases and 8 bases respectively, with 14 bases between them. The CDR3 is 15 residues long. Germline CDR1 DFQATT, CDR2 SNEGSKA (reference sequence). Here the CDR3 DNA reads TGCAGTGCTAGAGATTTGGGGAACCCCTATTCACCCCTCCACTTT. This codes for CSARDLGNPYSPLHF.

There are many counts of this clonotype. The chain links TRBV5-1 to TRBJ2-5, with 8 bases fitting TRBD1. V trimming: 2 bases; J trimming: 4 bases; junction bases outside the gene matches: 1. The germline CDR1 and CDR2 sequences are SGHRS and YFSETQ. The CDR3 extends over 13 amino acids. CDR3 residues: CASSLQGGETQYF. DNA for the CDR3: TGCGCCAGCAGCTTACAGGGGGGAGAGACCCAGTACTTC.

V is TRBV18 and J is TRBJ2-1; 7 bases align to TRBD2. The germline V gene has CDR1 KGHSH and CDR2 LQKENI. The V segment lost 2 bases and the J segment 5 bases; nucleotides outside the gene matches: 3. CDR3 size: 14 residues. CDR3 bases: TGTGCCAGCTCACCAGGGAGGGGCCACAATGAGCAGTTCTTC. Translated, it gives CASSPGRGHNEQFF.

This clonotype was counted between two and nine times. The gene calls are TRBV11-2 and TRBJ2-7, with 7 nucleotides matching TRBD2. The length of the CDR3 is 15 residues. The V gene's germline CDR1 is SGHAT and CDR2 FQNNGV. Losses at the gene ends were 5 bases for V and 0 bases for J; bases not matched to a gene: 7. CDR3 sequence reads: CASSAGLTYSYEQYF. In DNA, the CDR3 is TGTGCCAGCAGCGCGGGACTAACCTACTCCTACGAGCAGTACTTC.

The chain is built from TRBV7-8 and TRBJ2-7; TRBD1 matches at 8 bases. Germline V lookup: CDR1 SGHVS, CDR2 FQNEAQ. CDR3 length: 14 amino acids. The V and J ends lost 5 bases and 5 bases, in that order; junction bases with no gene match: 8. DNA of the CDR3: TGTGCCAGCAGCAAAACGTCAGGGGGCCACGAGCAGTACTTC. The encoded protein is CASSKTSGGHEQYF.

The chain couples TRBV28 to TRBJ2-7, with 8 bases that match TRBD1. J gave up 1 base and V 9 bases, and 2 bases lay outside the gene matches. The CDR3 extends over 12 amino acids. Germline V gene lookup returns CDR1 MDHEN and CDR2 SYDVKM. The CDR3 region has the DNA TGTGCCAGTGGACAGGGTTCCTACGAGCAGTACTTC. This translates into CASGQGSYEQYF.

The rearrangement uses TRBV7-9 and TRBJ1-6, with D perhaps matching TRBD1 (5 bases). The germline V gene encodes CDR1 SEHNR and CDR2 FQNEAQ (reference sequence). V lost 7 bases to trimming and J lost 7 bases, with 11 bases between them. The CDR3 runs to 13 residues. The CDR3, as DNA: TGTGCCAGCAAGGGACGGACAAATTCACCCCTCCACTTT. Amino acid sequence: CASKGRTNSPLHF.

There are a few counts of this clonotype. The chain employs TRBV11-2 and TRBJ2-2, with 16 bases matching TRBD2. The CDR3 consists of 20 residues. CDR1 SGHAT and CDR2 FQNNGV come from the germline V gene. Trimming at V came to 4 bases and at J to 0 bases, leaving 8 bases not matched to a gene. The CDR3 coding sequence is TGTGCCAGCAGCTCCAGGGGACTAGCGGGAGGGACCGCGAACACCGGGGAGCTGTTTTTT. Encoded protein: CASSSRGLAGGTANTGELFF.

This clonotype was counted ten times or more. This chain links TRBV14 with TRBJ2-2, with 7 positions matching TRBD1. Trimming at V came to 5 bases and at J to 6 bases, leaving 9 bases not matched to a gene. Germline CDR1 and CDR2: SGHDN and FVKESK. The CDR3 loop spans 15 amino acids. The DNA of the CDR3 is TGTGCCAGCAGCGCCGGGACAGCCGTCGCCGGGGAGCTGTTTTTT. This sequence encodes CASSAGTAVAGELFF.

In this sample, this clonotype turned up many times. The gene calls are TRBV11-2 and TRBJ2-3; maybe TRBD1 (6 bases). The germline V gene has CDR1 SGHAT and CDR2 FQNNGV. V shed 5 bases and J shed 3 bases, with 15 bases lying between them. The CDR3 contains 15 residues. CDR3 nucleotides: TGTGCCAGCAGCCGAGGGACACCCCCAACAGATACGCAGTATTTT. This gives the protein CASSRGTPPTDTQYF.

This clonotype was found a few times. The genes are TRBV20-1 and TRBJ2-7, with D unclear. The CDR3 extends over 13 amino acids. With 1 base removed from V and 2 bases from J, the gap between germline ends came to 9 bases. The germline gives CDR1 DFQATT, CDR2 SNEGSKA (reference sequence). CDR3 DNA: TGCAGTGCTAGAGGGGCCAGAGCCTACGAGCAGTACTTC. Protein product: CSARGARAYEQYF.

This rearrangement joins TRBV20-1 to TRBJ1-6, with D possibly TRBD1 on 6 matching bases. The V end lost 5 bases, the J end lost 7 bases, and 15 bases lay between the germline ends. The CDR3 extends over 14 amino acids. Germline V gene sequence: CDR1 DFQATT, CDR2 SNEGSKA (reference sequence). The CDR3: CSAQFGTPNSPLHF. The CDR3 nucleotides are TGCAGTGCTCAATTCGGGACACCGAATTCACCCCTCCACTTT.

This clonotype has a handful of counts. The chain uses TRBV7-2 and TRBJ2-2; D remains unclear. Trimming removed 5 bases from V and 5 bases from J, with 15 bases in between. The CDR3 runs 15 residues. Per germline, CDR1 SGHTA and CDR2 FQGNSA. CDR3 loop: CASSPQYGGTGELFF. The CDR3 nucleotides read TGTGCCAGCAGCCCCCAGTATGGTGGTACCGGGGAGCTGTTTTTT.

This rearrangement joins TRBV5-1 to TRBJ2-1; maybe TRBD1 (6 bases). Trimming shortened V by 4 bases and J by 4 bases, and 18 bases separated the two germline ends. Germline V gene lookup returns CDR1 SGHRS and CDR2 YFSETQ. There are 16 residues in the CDR3. The chain's CDR3 is CASSRAQGSPYNEQFF. The CDR3 region has the DNA TGCGCCAGCAGCCGGGCCCAGGGGAGTCCTTACAATGAGCAGTTCTTC.

The table lists this clonotype with a count of one. The V gene is TRBV12-3 or TRBV12-4, the J gene TRBJ2-1; D is ambiguous. Trimming took off 3 bases at V and 3 bases at J, with 9 bases between the two ends. The CDR3 has 14 residues. The CDR3 sequence is CASSFTVVYNEQFF. DNA for the CDR3: TGTGCCAGCAGTTTTACCGTGGTCTACAATGAGCAGTTCTTC.

CDR3 bases: TGTGCCAGCAGATCGACAGGGGTGGTTTACAATGAGCAGTTCTTC. Translation: CASRSTGVVYNEQFF. This chain joins TRBV7-8 and TRBJ2-1; 8 bases align to TRBD1. Germline V gives CDR1 SGHVS, CDR2 FQNEAQ. The CDR3 length is 15 residues. V gave up 6 bases and J gave up 4 bases; unmatched junction bases: 8.

There are a few counts of this clonotype. The V call is TRBV5-1, the J call TRBJ2-2, with TRBD2 matching 7 bases. CDR1 is SGHRS and CDR2 is YFSETQ in the germline V gene. V lost 4 bases and J lost 1; bases outside the gene matches: 4. The CDR3 totals 15 residues. The CDR3 sequence: CASSSSGRNTGELFF. CDR3 DNA: TGCGCCAGCAGCAGTAGCGGGCGGAACACCGGGGAGCTGTTTTTT.

On this clonotype: A much larger clone lies one base from this, so it may be a read error. This chain links TRBV27 with TRBJ2-7; the match to TRBD2 covers 7 bases. The CDR3 totals 14 residues. Looked up from germline, CDR1 is MNHEY and CDR2 is SMNVEV (reference sequence). The CDR3 sequence is CGSSGGISSYEQYF. CDR3 DNA: TGTGGCAGCTCCGGGGGGATAAGCTCCTACGAGCAGTACTTC.

The rearrangement joins TRBV5-1 to TRBJ2-7; the D is unclear. The CDR3 length is 13 residues. The germline V gene has CDR1 SGHRS and CDR2 YFSETQ. V gave up 0 bases and J gave up 6 bases, with 10 bases separating them. The CDR3 DNA reads as TGCGCCAGCAGCTTGGAACTCGCCGGCGAGCAGTACTTC. This codes for CASSLELAGEQYF.

In regard to this clonotype: A read error may account for a junction end that differs from germline. The chain links TRBV12-3 or TRBV12-4 to TRBJ2-1; 16 nucleotides line up with TRBD2. The CDR3 extends over 19 amino acids. The CDR3 spells CACSSPGTSGRGSYNEQFF. In DNA form, the CDR3 reads TGTGCCTGCAGTTCCCCCGGGACTAGCGGGAGGGGGTCCTACAATGAGCAGTTCTTC.

This clonotype was seen repeatedly, ten times or more. This chain uses TRBV6-5 with TRBJ1-3; D not resolved. This CDR3 region has 18 residues. CDR1 MNHEY and CDR2 SVGAGI come from the germline V gene. V gave up 0 bases and J gave up 0 bases, with 15 bases separating them. CDR3 amino acids: CASSYSATASLSGNTIYF. CDR3 nucleotide sequence: TGTGCCAGCAGTTACTCGGCCACTGCGTCCCTCTCTGGAAACACCATATATTTT.